These 27 T cell receptor beta chains came from one sample sequenced in a study of cytomegalovirus exposure and HLA in healthy donors. Both 60 Vbeta primers and 13 Jbeta primers went into the PCR. Assay: immunoSEQ multiplex PCR; the TCRdb copy retains only in-frame clones and omits some. The data contain under 150,000 clones, more than 75% of them singletons. The sample consisted of PBMCs. Receptors originate from a woman between 50 and 59 years old in good health and CMV-seropositive.

The chain combines TRBV5-1 with TRBJ2-7; 7 bases line up with TRBD1. Per the germline V gene, CDR1 is SGHRS and CDR2 is YFSETQ. The ends lost 4 bases at V and 7 bases at J; junction bases unmatched: 11. CDR3 length: 14 residues. The CDR3 loop reads CASSVDRAGREQYF. The CDR3 DNA sequence: TGCGCCAGCAGCGTTGACAGGGCAGGGCGGGAGCAGTACTTC.

The V call is TRBV6-1, the J call TRBJ1-2; D may be TRBD1 (6 bases). The CDR3 sequence is 14 residues long. Deletions cut 6 bases from V and 0 bases from J, with 11 bases between. Germline V lookup: CDR1 MNHNS, CDR2 SASEGT. CDR3 DNA sequence: TGTGCCAGCAGACCGACAGGATCTAACTATGGCTACACCTTC. Its protein is CASRPTGSNYGYTF.

The V call is TRBV4-3, the J call TRBJ1-6; 9 positions match TRBD1. V shed 3 bases, J shed 5 bases, and the junction held 2 bases outside the gene matches. This CDR3 is 15 amino acids long. Germline assignment: CDR1 LGHNA and CDR2 YSLEER. In DNA, the CDR3 is TGCGCCAGCAGCCACAGGACAGGGGATAATTCACCCCTCCACTTT. It translates to CASSHRTGDNSPLHF.

This clone was observed once. This chain connects TRBV6-1 to TRBJ2-1; TRBD1 agrees at 8 bases. Germline CDR1 is MNHNS and CDR2 is SASEGT. The CDR3 covers 15 residues. Losses at the gene ends were 6 bases for V and 0 bases for J; bases not matched to a gene: 4. The CDR3 DNA is TGTGCCAGCAGGCGACAGGGGAGCTCCTACAATGAGCAGTTCTTC. Protein product: CASRRQGSSYNEQFF.

The chain recombines TRBV15 with TRBJ2-5; 7 bases line up with TRBD2. The junction had 6 bases not matched to a gene; V was cut back by 3 bases and J by 5 bases. Germline values: CDR1 LNHNV, CDR2 YYDKDF (reference sequence). The length of the CDR3 is 14 residues. The CDR3 here is CATSRQGLSETQYF. Written as DNA, the CDR3 is TGTGCCACCAGCAGGCAGGGACTATCGGAGACCCAGTACTTC.

The chain recombines TRBV18 with TRBJ1-5; 8 bases are a match to TRBD1. Germline V gene sequence: CDR1 KGHSH, CDR2 LQKENI. The CDR3 covers 13 residues. With 4 bases clipped from V and 4 bases from J, the junction kept 0 bases outside the gene matches. The CDR3 DNA is TGTGCCAGCTCACGGGACAGGAATCAGCCCCAGCATTTT. It codes for CASSRDRNQPQHF. The full variable domain, rest sourced from reference TRBV18 and TRBJ1-5, is NAGVMQNPRHLVRRRGQEARLRCSPMKGHSHVYWYRQLPEEGLKFMVYLQKENIIDESGMPKERFSAEFPKEGPSILRIQQVVRGDSAAYFCASSRDRNQPQHFGDGTRLSIL.

The V call is TRBV19, the J call TRBJ2-3; TRBD1 might be the D (5 bases). The CDR3 contains 14 residues. Deletions cut 3 bases from V and 0 bases from J, with 7 bases between. The germline V gene encodes CDR1 LNHDA and CDR2 SQIVND (reference sequence). The CDR3 region has the DNA TGTGCCAGTAGTATCAGGGATAGCACAGATACGCAGTATTTT. Translated, it gives CASSIRDSTDTQYF.

The chain couples TRBV29-1 to TRBJ2-7; the D is unclear. Germline-derived CDR1 and CDR2 are SQVTM and ANQGSEA. V was trimmed by 4 bases and J by 6 bases, leaving 7 bases between them. The CDR3 consists of 10 residues. CDR3 sequence reads: CSVVIGEQYF. The CDR3 nucleotides read TGCAGCGTTGTAATCGGCGAGCAGTACTTC.

This rearrangement joins TRBV7-9 to TRBJ2-2; no firm D call. The CDR3 is made up of 13 amino acids. Germline V lookup: CDR1 SEHNR, CDR2 FQNEAQ (reference sequence). V dropped 0 bases and J dropped 4 bases, with 3 bases sitting between them. This CDR3 is CASSLAATGELFF. CDR3 DNA: TGTGCCAGCAGCTTAGCGGCCACCGGGGAGCTGTTTTTT.

This clone came up once. Written as DNA, the CDR3 is TGTGCCAGCAGCCCCCAAGGGTCGGACACTTCACCCCTCCACTTT. Its protein is CASSPQGSDTSPLHF. This sequence joins TRBV9 and TRBJ1-6; maybe TRBD1 (5 bases). CDR3 size: 15 residues. Germline V gene sequence: CDR1 SGDLS, CDR2 YYNGEE. V lost 4 bases, J lost 9 bases, and 17 bases lay in between. The full variable domain, rest sourced from reference TRBV9 and TRBJ1-6, is DSGVTQTPKHLITATGQRVTLRCSPRSGDLSVYWYQQSLDQGLQFLIQYYNGEERAKGNILERFSAQQFPDLHSELNLSSLELGDSALYFCASSPQGSDTSPLHFGNGTRLTVT.

This clone has just a few counts. This chain joins TRBV5-1 and TRBJ2-1; perhaps TRBD1 as D (5 bases). V shed 0 bases and J shed 7 bases, with 17 bases lying between them. Germline V gives CDR1 SGHRS, CDR2 YFSETQ. The CDR3 covers 16 residues. CDR3 nucleotide sequence: TGCGCCAGCAGCTTGGGTCCAGGGTCCTTTGCTAATGAGCAGTTCTTC. It encodes CASSLGPGSFANEQFF.

This clone was seen only a few times. The chain uses TRBV27 and TRBJ2-7; 9 nucleotides match TRBD2. Per the germline V gene, CDR1 is MNHEY and CDR2 is SMNVEV (reference sequence). V shed 6 bases and J 5 bases; nucleotides not matched to a gene: 8. The CDR3 length is 14 residues. CDR3 in amino acids: CASSESGRIDEQYF. The CDR3 region has the DNA TGTGCCAGCAGCGAGAGCGGGAGGATAGACGAGCAGTACTTC.

In this sample, this clone turned up a few times. This rearrangement joins TRBV6-5 to TRBJ1-1, with 8 bases matching TRBD1. The CDR3 runs to 16 residues. Germline V gene sequence: CDR1 MNHEY, CDR2 SVGAGI. The V and J ends lost 2 bases and 5 bases, in that order; junction bases with no gene match: 10. CDR3 bases: TGTGCCAGCAGTTACACCACCGGGACAGGCCTGACTGAAGCTTTCTTT. Protein product: CASSYTTGTGLTEAFF.

The rearrangement joins TRBV7-3 to TRBJ2-1, with TRBD2 identical over 11 bases. With V trimmed by 2 bases and J by 8 bases, 5 bases remained unmatched. Germline CDR1 is SGHTA and CDR2 is FQGTGA. The CDR3 totals 15 residues. The CDR3 region is CASSLVSGGVYEQFF. CDR3 sequence (DNA): TGTGCCAGCAGCTTAGTTAGCGGGGGGGTCTATGAGCAGTTCTTC.

The rearrangement uses TRBV2 and TRBJ2-5, with 7 bases fitting TRBD1. This CDR3 region has 16 residues. The trim removed 8 bases at V and 0 bases at J, leaving 12 bases unmatched. Germline V gives CDR1 SNHLY, CDR2 FYNNEI. Written as DNA, the CDR3 is TGTGCCAGCTACTCCGGACAGGCCGGGTACCAAGAGACCCAGTACTTC. Amino acids: CASYSGQAGYQETQYF. The entire variable domain, with the rest obtained from reference TRBV2 and TRBJ2-5, is as follows: EPEVTQTPSHQVTQMGQEVILRCVPISNHLYFYWYRQILGQKVEFLVSFYNNEISEKSEIFDDQFSVERPDGSNFTLKIRSTKLEDSAMYFCASYSGQAGYQETQYFGPGTRLLVL.

CDR3: CASSSQGRGYTF. The CDR3 coding sequence is TGTGCCAGCAGCTCACAGGGCCGAGGCTACACCTTC. V usage is TRBV7-2 and J usage is TRBJ1-2; TRBD1 might be the D (6 bases). The germline gives CDR1 SGHTA, CDR2 FQGNSA. V lost 4 bases to trimming and J lost 8 bases, with 11 bases between them. This CDR3 has 12 residues.

This clone has a single count. The V gene is TRBV10-3, the J gene TRBJ2-7; no clear D gene. Germline-derived CDR1 and CDR2 are ENHRY and SYGVKD. The CDR3 has 12 residues. V was pared by 7 bases and J by 6 bases, with 13 bases between. The CDR3, as DNA: TGTGCCATCACCTCTGGCCGGGTCGAGCAGTACTTC. The encoded protein is CAITSGRVEQYF.

V gene TRBV5-4 combines with J gene TRBJ1-4; D remains unclear. CDR3 length: 15 amino acids. The germline gives CDR1 SGHNT, CDR2 YYREEE (reference sequence). Trimming took off 4 bases at V and 5 bases at J, with 15 bases between the two ends. In DNA, the CDR3 is TGTGCCAGCAGCCGAAAGGTTACGGGAAATGAAAAACTGTTTTTT. Protein product: CASSRKVTGNEKLFF. The variable domain in full, completed from reference TRBV5-4 and TRBJ1-4, reads ETGVTQSPTHLIKTRGQQVTLRCSSQSGHNTVSWYQQALGQGPQFIFQYYREEENGRGNFPPRFSGLQFPNYSSELNVNALELDDSALYLCASSRKVTGNEKLFFGSGTQLSVL.

The chain carries TRBV21-1 and TRBJ2-2; whether TRBD1, the table's D call, matches the DNA was not checked. TRBV21-1 has pseudogene status. CDR3 length equals 16 residues. Here the CDR3 reads CASSKDQQSPTGELFF. The CDR3 DNA follows: TGTGCCAGCAGCAAAGACCAACAGTCGCCCACCGGGGAGCTGTTTTTT.

V is TRBV2 and J is TRBJ2-1, with TRBD2 as a possible D gene (6 bases). Between the trimmed V and J ends, which lost 2 bases and 0 bases, there was a span of 11 bases. Germline V gene data show CDR1 as SNHLY and CDR2 as FYNNEI. CDR3 length: 16 residues. The CDR3 reads CASSEYSGYSYNEQFF. The CDR3 DNA follows: TGTGCCAGCAGTGAATACAGCGGGTACTCCTACAATGAGCAGTTCTTC.

V and J are TRBV7-3 and TRBJ2-1, with unresolved D. V lost 2 bases, J lost 0 bases, and 8 bases lay in between. Germline V CDR1 and CDR2: SGHTA, FQGTGA. The CDR3 sequence is 15 residues long. In DNA, the CDR3 is TGTGCCAGCAGCTTAGACAAGAGCTCCTACAATGAGCAGTTCTTC. This sequence encodes CASSLDKSSYNEQFF.

The chain has TRBV19 and TRBJ1-1, with unresolved D. This CDR3 is 16 amino acids long. V dropped 1 base and J dropped 1 base, with 13 bases sitting between them. Germline V gives CDR1 LNHDA, CDR2 SQIVND (reference sequence). For the CDR3, the DNA is TGTGCCAGTAGTATAGGTTGGGCCGCGGGGAACACTGAAGCTTTCTTT. This gives the protein CASSIGWAAGNTEAFF. Supplemented by reference TRBV19 and TRBJ1-1, the full variable domain reads DGGITQSPKYLFRKEGQNVTLSCEQNLNHDAMYWYRQDPGQGLRLIYYSQIVNDFQKGDIAEGYSVSREKKESFPLTVTSAQKNPTAFYLCASSIGWAAGNTEAFFGQGTRLTVV.

The V gene is TRBV4-1, the J gene TRBJ2-3; the match to TRBD2 covers 8 bases. From germline, CDR1 is MGHRA and CDR2 YSYEKL. V was pared by 1 base and J by 3 bases, with 15 bases of the junction left unmatched. The CDR3 extends over 19 amino acids. The CDR3 nucleotides are TGCGCCAGCAGCCAAGGAAGATTTGAGAGCGGGAGAAGGACAGATACGCAGTATTTT. Protein product: CASSQGRFESGRRTDTQYF.

This sequence joins TRBV19 and TRBJ2-7; 9 bases are shared with TRBD1. Germline CDR1 reads LNHDA; CDR2 reads SQIVND (reference sequence). V gave up 5 bases and J gave up 7 bases; unmatched junction bases: 18. This CDR3 is 17 amino acids long. The CDR3 nucleotides are TGTGCCAGTAGTCCCCAAAAAACCGGGACAGGGTTGAGAGAGCAGTACTTC. Encoded protein: CASSPQKTGTGLREQYF.

The rearrangement uses TRBV30 and TRBJ2-5; 7 bases agree with TRBD2. The trim removed 1 base at V and 2 bases at J, leaving 7 bases unmatched. The CDR3 has 15 amino acids. Germline loops: CDR1 GTSNPN, CDR2 SVGIG (reference sequence). DNA for the CDR3: TGTGCCTGGAGTGCTTCCGGGAGGACTCAAGAGACCCAGTACTTC. It is translated as CAWSASGRTQETQYF.

The chain couples TRBV5-1 to TRBJ1-2, with 8 bases fitting TRBD1. From germline, CDR1 is SGHRS and CDR2 YFSETQ. The V and J ends lost 5 bases and 5 bases, in that order; junction bases with no gene match: 8. This CDR3 contains 14 residues. The chain's CDR3 is CASSPGTGPYGYTF. CDR3 bases: TGCGCCAGCAGTCCCGGGACAGGCCCTTATGGCTACACCTTC. Filled out from reference TRBV5-1 and TRBJ1-2, the complete variable domain reads KAGVTQTPRYLIKTRGQQVTLSCSPISGHRSVSWYQQTPGQGLQFLFEYFSETQRNKGNFPGRFSGRQFSNSRSEMNVSTLELGDSALYLCASSPGTGPYGYTFGSGTRLTVV.

V usage is TRBV13 and J usage is TRBJ2-7, with 9 bases that match TRBD1. V was pared by 5 bases and J by 6 bases, with 2 bases of the junction left unmatched. Germline CDR1 is PRHDT and CDR2 is FYEKMQ (reference sequence). The CDR3 is 12 residues long. CDR3 sequence (DNA): TGTGCCAGCAGCAAGACAGGGGGCGAGCAGTACTTC. Translation: CASSKTGGEQYF.